Below, 24 T cell receptor beta chains from the same sample are listed, as sequenced in a study of T cell repertoires in cytomegalovirus infection. In TCRdb, the reads were re-called with MiXCR into one record per CDR3 protein. The sample records around 350,000 distinct CDR3 sequences, 15% to 20% being singletons. Sequenced: PBMCs. Every receptor here comes from a human donor in good health (CMV status not recorded). Some clones in this sample may be carry-over from other donors' samples.

This clonotype was observed a handful of times. The CDR3 DNA sequence: TGCGGGTCGCACAGGGGACGGTCTGAAGCTTTCTTT. Translation gives CGSHRGRSEAFF. The rearrangement joins TRBV29-1 to TRBJ1-1; 7 positions match TRBD1. The CDR3 has 12 residues. The germline V gene has CDR1 SQVTM and CDR2 ANQGSEA.

This clonotype was counted only a few times. V and J are TRBV29-1 and TRBJ2-6; D unresolved. Trimming pared 4 bases from V and 2 bases from J, leaving 6 bases between. The CDR3 is 13 residues long. The germline CDR1 and CDR2 sequences are SQVTM and ANQGSEA. Written as DNA, the CDR3 is TGCAGCGTTGGGGTAACTGGGGCCAACGTCCTGACTTTC. This encodes CSVGVTGANVLTF.

V and J are TRBV6-2 or TRBV6-3 and TRBJ1-5; D gene ambiguous. Trimming removed 2 bases from V and 3 bases from J, with 17 bases in between. Germline assignment: CDR1 MNHEY and CDR2 SVGEGT. The CDR3 has 17 amino acids. The DNA for the CDR3 is TGTGCCAGCAGTTACCCGGGCCAGAGAAGTGCCAATCAGCCCCAGCATTTT. This sequence encodes CASSYPGQRSANQPQHF.

This chain uses TRBV4-1 with TRBJ1-1; D is uncertain. Germline V CDR1 and CDR2: MGHRA, YSYEKL. The ends were cut back, 6 bases at V and 10 bases at J, with 18 bases in the middle. The CDR3 has 13 amino acids. This CDR3 is CASSQRAERGAFF. The CDR3 nucleotides read TGCGCCAGCAGTCAGAGGGCAGAGCGAGGAGCTTTCTTT.

The V and J genes are TRBV7-2 and TRBJ2-7, with D unclear. V lost 2 bases, J lost 2 bases, and 10 bases lay in between. CDR3 length: 14 residues. CDR1 and CDR2 (germline): SGHTA, FQGNSA. The CDR3 DNA is TGTGCCAGCAGCTTATTGGTGGGAACCTACGAGCAGTACTTC. Its protein product is CASSLLVGTYEQYF.

On this clonotype: Possible read error: a much larger clone is one base away. Since no conserved phenylalanine or tryptophan closes the CDR3, a read error is the likely cause. V is TRBV7-2 and J is TRBJ1-1; D remains ambiguous. This CDR3 spans 11 amino acids. V lost 1 base to trimming and J lost 7 bases, with 4 bases between them. Germline V gene sequence: CDR1 SGHTA, CDR2 FQGNSA. CDR3 in DNA: TGTGCCAGCAGCTTAGGGGGTGAAGCTTTCTTG. Translation gives CASSLGGEAFL.

V and J are TRBV28 and TRBJ2-7; 8 bases line up with TRBD2. The CDR3 is 14 residues long. Germline-derived CDR1 and CDR2 are MDHEN and SYDVKM. The J segment lost 7 bases and the V segment lost 3 bases, leaving 8 bases of the junction unmatched. In DNA, the CDR3 is TGTGCCAGCAGTTTTTCAGCGGGAGCTTATGAGCAGTACTTC. It codes for CASSFSAGAYEQYF.

The chain couples TRBV3-1 to TRBJ2-7; 7 bases are a match to TRBD1. With 2 bases clipped from V and 2 bases from J, the junction kept 3 bases outside the gene matches. This CDR3 is 14 amino acids long. CDR1 and CDR2 from the germline V gene are LGHDT and YNNKEL (reference sequence). DNA of the CDR3: TGTGCCAGCAGCCAACTAGGACAGGCCTACGAGCAGTACTTC. Protein product: CASSQLGQAYEQYF.

The chain joins TRBV20-1 to TRBJ1-2; 7 nucleotides line up with TRBD1. The CDR3 consists of 14 residues. Per germline, CDR1 DFQATT and CDR2 SNEGSKA (reference sequence). After removal of 1 base from V and 4 bases from J, the junction contained 6 bases not matched to a gene. DNA of the CDR3: TGCAGTGCTAGAGGTGGGAACAGGGGCTATGGCTACACCTTC. Translating gives CSARGGNRGYGYTF.

This rearrangement joins TRBV10-3 to TRBJ1-1; no clear D. Looked up from germline, CDR1 is ENHRY and CDR2 is SYGVKD. The ends were cut back, 0 bases at V and 4 bases at J, with 15 bases in the middle. The CDR3 length is 16 residues. In nucleotides, the CDR3 is TGTGCCATCAGTGAGTCGAGAGGCGGCGGAGGCACTGAAGCTTTCTTT. It codes for CAISESRGGGGTEAFF.

This clonotype was recorded at least ten times. J is TRBJ1-5 and V is TRBV7-8; 7 bases line up with TRBD1. Germline values: CDR1 SGHVS, CDR2 FQNEAQ. Trimming cost V 4 bases and J 3 bases; bases outside gene matches: 6. CDR3 length equals 15 residues. The CDR3 bases are TGTGCCAGCAGCTCAGACAGGGCTCTCAATCAGCCCCAGCATTTT. Protein: CASSSDRALNQPQHF. The full variable domain, completed using reference TRBV7-8 and TRBJ1-5, is GAGVSQSPRYKVAKRGQDVALRCDPISGHVSLFWYQQALGQGPEFLTYFQNEAQLDKSGLPSDRFFAERPEGSVSTLKIQRTQQEDSAVYLCASSSDRALNQPQHFGDGTRLSIL.

This clonotype was seen repeatedly, ten times or more. The J gene is TRBJ1-5, the V gene TRBV12-3 or TRBV12-4, with D possibly matching TRBD1 (5 bases). The CDR3 loop spans 12 amino acids. V gave up 8 bases and J gave up 5 bases, with 10 bases separating them. CDR3 DNA sequence: TGTGCCAGCTCGCGGGGGGATCAGCCCCAGCATTTT. The encoded protein is CASSRGDQPQHF.

A few counts support this clonotype. The rearrangement uses TRBV7-2 and TRBJ2-7; 11 positions match TRBD2. Germline CDR1 SGHTA, CDR2 FQGNSA. The CDR3 is made up of 16 amino acids. Trimming removed 1 base from V and 4 bases from J; junction bases left unmatched: 6. This CDR3 is CASSLVFGTSGYEQYF. In nucleotides, the CDR3 is TGTGCCAGCAGCTTAGTATTCGGGACTAGCGGATACGAGCAGTACTTC.

The chain carries TRBV5-6 and TRBJ1-1; a weak D match, TRBD1 (6 bases). Germline V CDR1 and CDR2: SGHDT, YYEEEE. CDR3 length: 13 residues. Trimming shortened V by 0 bases and J by 10 bases, and 13 bases separated the two germline ends. CDR3 bases: TGTGCCAGCAGCTTGGGGGGGCGGGGGAGAGCTTTCTTT. This encodes CASSLGGRGRAFF.

The genes are TRBV5-1 and TRBJ2-5; D remains unclear. This CDR3 is 13 amino acids long. CDR1 is SGHRS, CDR2 YFSETQ, per germline. V lost 4 bases to trimming and J lost 1 base, with 8 bases between them. The DNA for the CDR3 is TGCGCCAGCAGCCTACAACCCCAAGAGACCCAGTACTTC. Protein sequence: CASSLQPQETQYF.

This chain connects TRBV2 to TRBJ1-3, with TRBD1 as a possible D gene (5 bases). The length of the CDR3 is 13 residues. Germline V gene lookup returns CDR1 SNHLY and CDR2 FYNNEI. The V end lost 9 bases, the J end lost 1 base, and 10 bases lay between the germline ends. The CDR3 is CARTTASGNTIYF. In nucleotides, the CDR3 is TGTGCCAGAACGACAGCGTCTGGAAACACCATATATTTT.

This clonotype was recorded a few times. One end of the junction fails to match germline, which may point to a read error. The J gene is TRBJ2-1, the V gene TRBV5-5, with D tentatively TRBD2 (6 bases). CDR3 length equals 11 residues. Germline V gives CDR1 SGHKS, CDR2 YYEKEE (reference sequence). In DNA, the CDR3 is TGCTCCTCGGATAGCGGCAATGAGCAGTTCTTC. Amino acid sequence: CSSDSGNEQFF.

There are many counts of this clonotype. V gene TRBV7-2 combines with J gene TRBJ2-7; D remains ambiguous. CDR1 is SGHTA and CDR2 is FQGNSA in the germline V gene. The CDR3 spans 12 residues. The germline V and J ends were trimmed by 2 bases and 6 bases, with 8 bases remaining between them. In DNA, the CDR3 is TGTGCCAGCAGCTTATCCCGCGCCGAGCAGTACTTC. The encoded protein is CASSLSRAEQYF.

In this sample, this clonotype turned up many times. Here the CDR3 reads CASSQAGQNNQPQHF. The CDR3 region has the DNA TGTGCCAGCAGCCAGGCCGGACAGAACAATCAGCCCCAGCATTTT. The genes are TRBV6-1 and TRBJ1-5, with D tentatively TRBD1 (6 bases). The CDR3 has 15 residues. With 6 bases removed from V and 3 bases from J, the gap between germline ends came to 15 bases. Germline V gene lookup returns CDR1 MNHNS and CDR2 SASEGT.

V is TRBV28 and J is TRBJ2-5; D is undetermined. The germline V and J ends were trimmed by 3 bases and 2 bases, with 7 bases remaining between them. The CDR3 runs to 13 residues. Germline V gene data show CDR1 as MDHEN and CDR2 as SYDVKM. The CDR3 is CASSLEKQETQYF. CDR3 DNA: TGTGCCAGCAGTTTGGAGAAGCAAGAGACCCAGTACTTC. The whole variable domain, filled in from reference TRBV28 and TRBJ2-5, reads DVKVTQSSRYLVKRTGEKVFLECVQDMDHENMFWYRQDPGLGLRLIYFSYDVKMKEKGDIPEGYSVSREKKERFSLILESASTNQTSMYLCASSLEKQETQYFGPGTRLLVL.

In its sample, this clonotype was seen many times. V usage is TRBV7-2 and J usage is TRBJ2-7, with D perhaps matching TRBD1 (6 bases). CDR3 length: 15 amino acids. V gave up 5 bases and J gave up 0 bases, with 14 bases separating them. CDR1 is SGHTA and CDR2 is FQGNSA in the germline V gene. The CDR3 region has the DNA TGTGCCAGCAGCCCTTTTAGGGGGAGCTCCTACGAGCAGTACTTC. Amino acids: CASSPFRGSSYEQYF.

This clonotype was observed a few times. The chain couples TRBV18 to TRBJ1-5; no clear D. Trimming left V 1 base short and J 8 bases short, with 24 bases between. The germline gives CDR1 KGHSH, CDR2 LQKENI. This CDR3 region has 18 residues. The CDR3 is CASSPQPASHLRFEPQHF. The CDR3 DNA reads TGTGCCAGCTCACCACAACCGGCCAGTCACCTCCGCTTCGAGCCCCAGCATTTT. Using reference TRBV18 and TRBJ1-5 for the parts outside the CDR3, the full variable domain is NAGVMQNPRHLVRRRGQEARLRCSPMKGHSHVYWYRQLPEEGLKFMVYLQKENIIDESGMPKERFSAEFPKEGPSILRIQQVVRGDSAAYFCASSPQPASHLRFEPQHFGDGTRLSIL.

The V gene is TRBV6-5, the J gene TRBJ2-1; 11 nucleotides align to TRBD2. The junction had 13 bases not matched to a gene; V was cut back by 5 bases and J by 7 bases. The CDR3 runs 17 residues. CDR1 and CDR2 from the germline V gene are MNHEY and SVGAGI. This chain's CDR3 is CASSPSRTSGRGNEQFF. CDR3 coding DNA: TGTGCCAGCAGTCCGTCCCGTACTAGCGGGAGAGGGAATGAGCAGTTCTTC.

This clonotype has a handful of counts. The V call is TRBV2, the J call TRBJ1-1; no firm D call. Trimming removed 1 base at V and 0 bases at J, with 6 bases between. From germline, CDR1 is SNHLY and CDR2 FYNNEI. This CDR3 is 14 amino acids long. CDR3 DNA: TGTGCCAGCAGTGAAGTAGATATGAACACTGAAGCTTTCTTT. Residues: CASSEVDMNTEAFF.